The sequence of this T cell receptor beta chain was determined in a study of cytomegalovirus exposure and HLA in healthy donors. The study, taken as a whole, reports: TCR association rates varied by HLA locus in a later analysis, with DRB1 highest and HLA-C lowest.

Every donor was a healthy person donating bone marrow. CDR1 and CDR2 (germline): SEHNR, FQNEAQ (reference sequence). With 6 bases clipped from V and 5 bases from J, the junction kept 7 bases outside the gene matches. The CDR3 has 14 amino acids. PCR amplification relied on 60 Vbeta primers (plus 13 Jbeta primers). This table comes from immunoSEQ multiplex PCR, and its TCRdb copy is limited to in-frame clones, with some not included. The repertoire consists of around 120,000 clones, with roughly 80% occurring once and the leading ten covering 8% to 9%. Details on this clone: Its target is unknown.

The sequencing sample was made of PBMCs. This TCR derives from a female donor in good health and CMV-seropositive. The chain combines TRBV7-9 with TRBJ1-1; 9 bases map to TRBD1. The DNA of the CDR3 is TGTGCCAGCAGTCTACAGGGGGCGCAGACTGAAGCTTTCTTT. This gives the protein CASSLQGAQTEAFF.